The T cell receptor (beta chain) described here comes from a study of blood T cells in healthy people across ages. J lost 4 bases, V lost 1 base, and 8 bases had no gene match. Germline V gives CDR1 LGHDT, CDR2 YNNKEL (reference sequence). The CDR3 spans 17 residues. Combining a sample-barcoded 5' primer with a J-beta primer mix, a second PCR ran for roughly 6 to 11 cycles. A single record per CDR3 protein comes from TCRdb applying MiXCR to the 5' RACE reads. The sample lists about a million distinct CDR3 sequences; roughly 47% were seen once. This sequence originates from a woman in her sixties in good health. This rearrangement joins TRBV3-1 to TRBJ2-3; 10 bases line up with TRBD2. The sequencing sample was made of blood. This CDR3 reads CASSQGSGRASSDTQYF. CDR3 nucleotide sequence: TGTGCCAGCAGCCAAGGAAGCGGGAGGGCCTCGTCAGATACGCAGTATTTT.